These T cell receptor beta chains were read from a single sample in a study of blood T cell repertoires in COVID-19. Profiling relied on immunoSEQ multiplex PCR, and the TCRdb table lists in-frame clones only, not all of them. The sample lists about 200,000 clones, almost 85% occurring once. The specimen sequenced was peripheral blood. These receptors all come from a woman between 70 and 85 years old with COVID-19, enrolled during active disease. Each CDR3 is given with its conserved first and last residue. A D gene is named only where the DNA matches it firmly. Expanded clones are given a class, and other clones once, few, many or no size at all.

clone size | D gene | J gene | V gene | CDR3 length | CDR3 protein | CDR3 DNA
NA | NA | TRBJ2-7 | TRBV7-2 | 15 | CASSLLRGSEYEQYF | TGTGCCAGCAGCTTACTAAGGGGCTCTGAGTACGAGCAGTACTTC
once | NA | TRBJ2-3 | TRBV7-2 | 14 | CASSPQRGGDTQYF | TGTGCCAGCAGCCCCCAGAGGGGAGGAGATACGCAGTATTTT
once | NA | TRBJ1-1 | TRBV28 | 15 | CASRPPGGRGTEAFF | TGTGCCAGCAGGCCCCCTGGGGGGCGGGGGACTGAAGCTTTCTTT
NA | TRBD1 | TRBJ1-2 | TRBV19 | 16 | CASTMATGGVGYGYTF | TGTGCCAGTACCATGGCGACAGGGGGCGTCGGCTATGGCTACACCTTC
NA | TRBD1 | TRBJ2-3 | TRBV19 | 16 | CASSTPGQGYTDTQYF | TGTGCCAGTAGTACCCCGGGACAGGGGTACACAGATACGCAGTATTTT
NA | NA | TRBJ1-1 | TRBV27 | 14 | CASSLSAGRTEAFF | TGTGCCAGCAGTTTATCGGCAGGAAGGACTGAAGCTTTCTTT
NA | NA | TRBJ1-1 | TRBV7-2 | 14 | CASSLEAGVTEAFF | TGTGCCAGCAGCTTAGAAGCAGGTGTCACTGAAGCTTTCTTT
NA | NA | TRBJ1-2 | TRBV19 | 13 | CASRQDASYGYTF | TGTGCCAGTAGACAGGACGCCAGCTATGGCTACACCTTC
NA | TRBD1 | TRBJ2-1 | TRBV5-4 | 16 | CASSLGGGRQGNEQFF | TGTGCCAGCAGCTTGGGGGGAGGCAGACAGGGGAATGAGCAGTTCTTC
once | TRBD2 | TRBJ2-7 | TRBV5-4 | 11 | CASSAGGDEYF | TGTGCCAGCAGCGCGGGGGGAGACGAGTACTTC
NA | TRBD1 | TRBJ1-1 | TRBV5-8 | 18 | CASSLPTGQGPLNTEAFF | TGTGCCAGCAGCTTACCCACGGGACAGGGGCCATTGAACACTGAAGCTTTCTTT
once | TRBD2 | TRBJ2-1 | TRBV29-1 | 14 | CSVESGLAYNEQFF | TGCAGCGTTGAATCGGGACTAGCCTACAATGAGCAGTTCTTC
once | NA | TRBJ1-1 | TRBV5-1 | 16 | CASSLDSRSSVAEAFF | TGCGCCAGCAGCTTGGATTCCCGGTCCTCTGTCGCTGAAGCTTTCTTT
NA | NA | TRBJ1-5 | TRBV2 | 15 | CASSPGQYSNQPQHF | TGTGCCAGCAGTCCAGGACAGTATAGCAATCAGCCCCAGCATTTT
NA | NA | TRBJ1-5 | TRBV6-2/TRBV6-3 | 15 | CASSSAGRGNQPQHF | TGTGCCAGCAGTTCGGCAGGAAGAGGCAATCAGCCCCAGCATTTT
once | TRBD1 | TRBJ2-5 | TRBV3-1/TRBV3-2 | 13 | CASSPRQGETQYF | TGTGCCAGCAGCCCCAGACAGGGAGAGACCCAGTACTTC
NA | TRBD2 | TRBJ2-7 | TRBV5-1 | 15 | CASSLRLAVTYEQYF | TGCGCCAGCAGCTTAAGACTAGCGGTAACCTACGAGCAGTACTTC
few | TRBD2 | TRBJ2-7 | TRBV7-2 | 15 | CASSLAGAQAGEQYF | TGTGCCAGCAGCTTAGCGGGAGCCCAAGCGGGGGAGCAGTACTTC
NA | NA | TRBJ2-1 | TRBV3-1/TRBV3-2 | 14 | CASSQFGGRDEQFF | TGTGCCAGCAGCCAATTCGGGGGGCGCGATGAGCAGTTCTTC
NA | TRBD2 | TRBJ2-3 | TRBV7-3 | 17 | CASSRRSLAGGTDTQYF | TGTGCCAGCAGCCGAAGGAGCCTAGCGGGGGGGACAGATACGCAGTATTTT
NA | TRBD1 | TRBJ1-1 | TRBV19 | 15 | CASIPDRGENTEAFF | TGTGCCAGTATCCCGGACAGGGGAGAAAACACTGAAGCTTTCTTT
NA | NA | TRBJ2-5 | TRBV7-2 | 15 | CASSLRDRTQETQYF | TGTGCCAGCAGCCTCCGAGACAGGACCCAAGAGACCCAGTACTTC
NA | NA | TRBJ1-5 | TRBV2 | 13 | CASSSGEIQPQHF | TGTGCCAGCAGTTCCGGGGAGATTCAGCCCCAGCATTTT
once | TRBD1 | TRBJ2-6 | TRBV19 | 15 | CASSETGAGANVLTF | TGTGCCAGTAGCGAGACAGGGGCTGGGGCCAACGTCCTGACTTTC